This TCR beta chain stems from a study of shared clonotypes between healthy human individuals. For the study at large: Per donor, CD8 memory used one plate, CD8 naive used two, CD4 memory used three and CD4 naive used three. Study-level points and caveats: The study generally estimated greater richness for naive than memory subsets. Four donors shared roughly 5% of their naive CD4 clonotypes.

Germline CDR1 reads SGDLS; CDR2 reads YYNGEE. The CDR3 contains 12 residues. With 2 bases removed from V and 6 bases from J, the gap between germline ends came to 5 bases. Details on this clone: What it binds is not known. In the same sample, other DNA sequences code for this CDR3.

Produced via immunoSEQ multiplex PCR; TCRdb's table is partial and in-frame only. The sample records 2 million to 3 million clones, 80% to 95% being singletons. The sample consisted of naive CD4+ T cells from PBMCs. Indicated subset: CD45RA+ positively selected. The TCR originated in a man between 18 and 35 years old in good health. Some clones in this sample may be carry-over from other donors' samples. This chain connects TRBV9 to TRBJ2-2; D unclear. CDR3 loop: CASSVGSGELFF. The CDR3 bases are TGTGCCAGCAGCGTGGGGTCCGGGGAGCTGTTTTTT.